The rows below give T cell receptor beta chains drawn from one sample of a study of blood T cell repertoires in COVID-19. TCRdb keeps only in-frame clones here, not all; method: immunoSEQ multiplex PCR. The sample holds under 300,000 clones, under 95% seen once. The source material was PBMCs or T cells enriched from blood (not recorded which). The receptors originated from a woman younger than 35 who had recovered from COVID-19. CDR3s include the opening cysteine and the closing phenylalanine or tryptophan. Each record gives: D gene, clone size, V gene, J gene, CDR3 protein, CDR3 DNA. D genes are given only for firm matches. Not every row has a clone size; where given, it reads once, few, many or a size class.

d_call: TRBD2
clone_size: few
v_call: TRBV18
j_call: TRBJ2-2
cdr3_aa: CASYWVADGGSGELFF
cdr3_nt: TGTGCCAGCTACTGGGTGGCAGACGGGGGGAGCGGGGAGCTGTTTTTT

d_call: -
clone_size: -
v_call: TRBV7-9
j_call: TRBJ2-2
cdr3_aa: CASSLVESGAGELFF
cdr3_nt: TGTGCCAGCAGCTTAGTTGAATCGGGGGCCGGGGAGCTGTTTTTT

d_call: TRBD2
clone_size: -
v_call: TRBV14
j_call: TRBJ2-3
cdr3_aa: CASSQGTSGVGTDTQYF
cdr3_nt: TGTGCCAGCAGCCAAGGTACTAGCGGGGTGGGCACAGATACGCAGTATTTT

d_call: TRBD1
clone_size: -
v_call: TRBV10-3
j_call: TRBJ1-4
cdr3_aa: CAIKSPGQGGEKLFF
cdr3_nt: TGTGCCATCAAGAGCCCCGGACAGGGGGGGGAAAAACTGTTTTTT

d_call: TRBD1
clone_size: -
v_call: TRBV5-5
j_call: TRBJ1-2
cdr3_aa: CASLPFSTPGGANYGYTF
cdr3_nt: TGTGCCAGCCTGCCTTTTTCGACCCCAGGGGGCGCGAACTATGGCTACACCTTC

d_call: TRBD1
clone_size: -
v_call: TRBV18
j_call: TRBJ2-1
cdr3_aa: CASEGQAGYNEQFF
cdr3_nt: TGTGCCAGCGAGGGACAGGCGGGATACAATGAGCAGTTCTTC

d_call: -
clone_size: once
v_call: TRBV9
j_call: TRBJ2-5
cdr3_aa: CASSPHGQETQYF
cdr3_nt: TGTGCCAGCAGCCCCCACGGGCAAGAGACCCAGTACTTC

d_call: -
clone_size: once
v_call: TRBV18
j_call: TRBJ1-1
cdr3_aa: CASSREGSMNTEAFF
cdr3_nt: TGTGCCAGCTCACGGGAGGGCTCCATGAACACTGAAGCTTTCTTT

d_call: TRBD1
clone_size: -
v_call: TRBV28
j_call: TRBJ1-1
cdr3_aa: CASRRTGSTTEAFF
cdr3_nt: TGTGCCAGCAGAAGGACAGGATCTACAACTGAAGCTTTCTTT

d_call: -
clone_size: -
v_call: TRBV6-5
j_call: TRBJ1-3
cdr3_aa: CASPTPRQGNTIYF
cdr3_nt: TGTGCCAGCCCGACACCACGCCAGGGAAACACCATATATTTT

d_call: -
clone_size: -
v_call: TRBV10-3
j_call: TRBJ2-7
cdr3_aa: CAISENQYYEQYF
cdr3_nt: TGTGCCATCAGTGAAAACCAGTACTACGAGCAGTACTTC

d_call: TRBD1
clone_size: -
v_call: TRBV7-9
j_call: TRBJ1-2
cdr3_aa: CASGSGTGGMYGYTF
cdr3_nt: TGTGCCAGCGGATCCGGGACAGGGGGGATGTATGGCTACACCTTC

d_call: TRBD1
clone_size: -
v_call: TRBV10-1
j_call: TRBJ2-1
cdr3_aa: CASTVAPSPRGATGVGDNEQFF
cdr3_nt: TGCGCCAGCACCGTAGCCCCGTCTCCCCGGGGTGCGACAGGGGTCGGAGACAATGAGCAGTTCTTC

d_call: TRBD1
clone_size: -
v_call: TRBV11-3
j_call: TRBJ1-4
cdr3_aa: CASSPTTGGGEKLFF
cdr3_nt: TGTGCCAGCAGCCCCACGACAGGGGGAGGTGAAAAACTGTTTTTT

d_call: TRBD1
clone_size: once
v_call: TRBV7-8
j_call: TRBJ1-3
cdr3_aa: CASRGQGSGNTIYF
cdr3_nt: TGTGCCAGCAGGGGACAGGGGTCAGGAAACACCATATATTTT

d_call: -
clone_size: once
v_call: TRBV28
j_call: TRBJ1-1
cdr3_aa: CASSSGEMVTEAFF
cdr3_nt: TGTGCCAGCAGTTCAGGGGAGATGGTCACTGAAGCTTTCTTT

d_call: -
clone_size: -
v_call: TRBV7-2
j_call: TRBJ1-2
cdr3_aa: CASSFRDKTYGYTF
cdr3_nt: TGTGCCAGCAGCTTTAGGGACAAGACCTATGGCTACACCTTC

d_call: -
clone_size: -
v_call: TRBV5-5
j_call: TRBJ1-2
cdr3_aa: CASSFWVEDGYTF
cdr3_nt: TGTGCCAGCAGCTTCTGGGTCGAGGATGGCTACACCTTC

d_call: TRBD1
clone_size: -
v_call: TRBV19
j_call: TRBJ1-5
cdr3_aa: CASSTDRVLRNQPQHF
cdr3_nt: TGTGCCAGTAGCACCGACAGGGTCTTGAGGAATCAGCCCCAGCATTTT

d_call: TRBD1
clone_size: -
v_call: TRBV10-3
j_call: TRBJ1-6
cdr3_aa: CAISGQADSPLHF
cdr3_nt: TGTGCCATCAGCGGACAGGCGGATTCACCCCTCCACTTT

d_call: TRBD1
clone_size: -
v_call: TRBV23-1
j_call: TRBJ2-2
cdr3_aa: CASSQSYIRDRGDTGELFF
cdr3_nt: TGCGCCAGCAGTCAATCGTATATTAGGGACAGGGGAGATACCGGGGAGCTGTTTTTT

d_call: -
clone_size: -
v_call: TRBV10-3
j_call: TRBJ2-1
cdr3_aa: CAISEFSDGGEQFF
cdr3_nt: TGTGCCATCAGTGAGTTTAGCGACGGGGGTGAGCAGTTCTTC

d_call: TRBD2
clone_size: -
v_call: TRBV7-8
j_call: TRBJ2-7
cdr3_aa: CASSSLAGSSYEQYF
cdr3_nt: TGTGCCAGCAGCTCACTAGCGGGGAGCTCCTACGAGCAGTACTTC

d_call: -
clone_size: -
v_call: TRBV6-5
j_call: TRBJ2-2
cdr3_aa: CASSPGRNTGELFF
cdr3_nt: TGTGCCAGCTCTCCGGGTCGCAACACCGGGGAGCTGTTTTTT

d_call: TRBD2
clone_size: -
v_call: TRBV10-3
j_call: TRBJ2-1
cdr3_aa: CATQGTSGSNEQFF
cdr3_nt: TGTGCCACCCAAGGGACTAGCGGGAGCAATGAGCAGTTCTTC

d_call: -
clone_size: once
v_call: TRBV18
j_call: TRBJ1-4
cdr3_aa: CASSPQGGISEKLFF
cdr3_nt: TGTGCCAGCTCACCCCAGGGCGGAATTAGCGAAAAACTGTTTTTT

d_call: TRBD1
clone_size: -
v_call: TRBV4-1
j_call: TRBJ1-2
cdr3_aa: CASSQEQGTGYGYTF
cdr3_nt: TGCGCCAGCAGCCAAGAGCAGGGGACAGGGTATGGCTACACCTTC

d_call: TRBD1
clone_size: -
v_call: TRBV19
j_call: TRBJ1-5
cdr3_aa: CASSVDRGGNQPQHF
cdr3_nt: TGTGCCAGTAGTGTGGACAGGGGAGGCAATCAGCCCCAGCATTTT

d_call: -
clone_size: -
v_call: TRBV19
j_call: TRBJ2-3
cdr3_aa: CASTASGGTDTQYF
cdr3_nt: TGTGCCAGTACTGCGAGTGGAGGCACAGATACGCAGTATTTT

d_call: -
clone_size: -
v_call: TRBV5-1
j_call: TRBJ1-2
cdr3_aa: CASSLDTYNYGYTF
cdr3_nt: TGCGCCAGCAGCTTGGATACATATAACTATGGCTACACCTTC

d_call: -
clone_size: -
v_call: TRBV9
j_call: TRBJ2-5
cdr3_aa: CASSVSQGIETQYF
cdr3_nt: TGTGCCAGCAGCGTCTCTCAGGGAATAGAGACCCAGTACTTC

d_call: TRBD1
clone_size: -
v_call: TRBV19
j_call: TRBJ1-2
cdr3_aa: CASSIPTSGTGRYYGYTF
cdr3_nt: TGTGCCAGTAGTATTCCAACGAGTGGGACAGGGAGATACTATGGCTACACCTTC

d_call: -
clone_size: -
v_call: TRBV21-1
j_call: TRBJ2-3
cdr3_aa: CASSMTSGGGTDTQYF
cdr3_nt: TGTGCCAGCAGCATGACTAGCGGGGGGGGCACAGATACGCAGTATTTT

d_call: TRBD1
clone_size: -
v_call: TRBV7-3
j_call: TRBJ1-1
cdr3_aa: CASSLLGTGEAFF
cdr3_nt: TGTGCCAGCAGCTTACTCGGGACAGGAGAAGCTTTCTTT

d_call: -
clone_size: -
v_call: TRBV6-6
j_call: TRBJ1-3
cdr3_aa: CASSHPGSGNTIYF
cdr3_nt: TGTGCCAGCAGTCACCCCGGGTCTGGAAACACCATATATTTT

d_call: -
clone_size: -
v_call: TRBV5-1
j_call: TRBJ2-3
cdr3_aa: CASSLEWPGTDTQYF
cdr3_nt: TGCGCCAGCAGCTTGGAATGGCCGGGGACAGATACGCAGTATTTT

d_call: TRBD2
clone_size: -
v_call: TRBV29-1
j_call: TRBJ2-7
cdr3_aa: CSVESWIREGEQYF
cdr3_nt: TGCAGCGTTGAAAGTTGGATCCGGGAGGGCGAGCAGTACTTC

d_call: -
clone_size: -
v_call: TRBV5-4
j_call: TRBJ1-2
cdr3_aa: CASSPVTDYGYTF
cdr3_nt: TGTGCCAGCAGCCCTGTGACTGATTATGGCTACACCTTC

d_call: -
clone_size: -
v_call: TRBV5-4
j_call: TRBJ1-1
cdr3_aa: CASSLAGGGAFF
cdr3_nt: TGTGCCAGCAGCTTGGCTGGGGGGGGAGCTTTCTTT

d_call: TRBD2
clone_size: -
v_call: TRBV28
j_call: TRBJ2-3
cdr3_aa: CASSLFTSGRGDTQYF
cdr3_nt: TGTGCCAGCAGTTTATTTACTAGCGGGAGGGGCGATACGCAGTATTTT

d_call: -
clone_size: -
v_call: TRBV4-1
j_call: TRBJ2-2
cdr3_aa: CASSQEGTPKVNTGELFF
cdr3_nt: TGCGCCAGCAGCCAAGAGGGGACACCCAAAGTGAACACCGGGGAGCTGTTTTTT

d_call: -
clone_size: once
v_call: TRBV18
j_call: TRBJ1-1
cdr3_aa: CASSPTQDTEAFF
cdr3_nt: TGTGCCAGCTCACCGACGCAGGACACTGAAGCTTTCTTT

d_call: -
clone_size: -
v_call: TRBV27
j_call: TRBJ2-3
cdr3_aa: CASSFAGGGTDTQYF
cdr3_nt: TGTGCCAGCAGTTTCGCAGGGGGAGGTACAGATACGCAGTATTTT

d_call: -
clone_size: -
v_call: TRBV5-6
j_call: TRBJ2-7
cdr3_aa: CASSLLAGDHNEQYF
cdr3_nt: TGTGCCAGCAGCTTGCTAGCAGGGGATCATAACGAGCAGTACTTC

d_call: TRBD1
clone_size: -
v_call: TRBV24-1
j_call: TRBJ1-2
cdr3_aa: CATSGGQGRYTF
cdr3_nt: TGTGCCACCAGTGGGGGACAGGGTCGCTACACCTTC

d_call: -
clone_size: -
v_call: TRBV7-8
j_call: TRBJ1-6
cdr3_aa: CASSPGAAALHF
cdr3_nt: TGTGCCAGCAGCCCCGGCGCGGCGGCCCTCCACTTT

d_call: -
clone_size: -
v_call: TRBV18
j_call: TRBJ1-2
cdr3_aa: CASSSSYGYTF
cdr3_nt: TGTGCCAGCTCATCCTCTTATGGCTACACCTTC